This note documents a single T cell receptor (beta chain) sequence. The source of the sample is a study of blood T cell repertoires in COVID-19. Study-wide background: Samples came from the United States, Italy and Spain, spanning acute and convalescent COVID-19. Sample material is recorded as cDNA or gDNA derived from T cells, B-cell-depleted T cells, or PBMCs.

V dropped 3 bases and J dropped 1 base, with 7 bases sitting between them. The CDR3 totals 13 residues. Germline lookup yields CDR1 SGHNT and CDR2 YENEEA. Clones were read by immunoSEQ multiplex PCR, and TCRdb kept only the in-frame ones, dropping some. The repertoire consists of approximately 270,000 clones, with around nine tenths occurring once and the leading ten covering 1.9%. This chain joins TRBV11-3 and TRBJ2-7, with D tentatively TRBD1 (6 bases). This clonotype originated in a woman in her sixties who had recovered from COVID-19. Sequenced: PBMCs or T cells enriched from blood (not recorded which). DNA of the CDR3: TGTGCCAGCAGCTTTACAGGGTCCTACGAGCAGTACTTC. As protein: CASSFTGSYEQYF.